Listed below are T cell receptor beta chains from one sample, sequenced in a study of OX40 agonist ivuxolimab in advanced cancers. Profiling relied on immunoSEQ multiplex PCR, and the TCRdb table lists in-frame clones only, not all of them. The profile covers more than 60,000 clones, with around 87% appearing a single time and roughly 5.2% taken by the ten largest. The sample in question was CD4+ or CD8+ T cells sorted from blood, obtained in a trial of the OX40 agonist ivuxolimab. These receptor sequences come from an adult with an advanced solid tumor such as melanoma, head and neck, liver or kidney cancer. Each CDR3 is given with its conserved first and last residue. Each record gives: J gene, D gene, V gene, CDR3 length, clone size, CDR3 DNA, CDR3 protein. The D gene is left open where the match is weak. For some rows the clone size is stated as once, few or many, or as a class when expanded; others skip it.

J: TRBJ2-7
D: NA
V: TRBV6-5
length: 14
size: NA
DNA: TGTGCCAGCCACGACAGGTCTGTCTCCTACGAGCAGTACTTC
CDR3: CASHDRSVSYEQYF

J: TRBJ1-4
D: NA
V: TRBV6-6
length: 16
size: once
DNA: TGTGCCAGCAGTTACCCACTAGGGTCAACTAATGAAAAACTGTTTTTT
CDR3: CASSYPLGSTNEKLFF

J: TRBJ2-7
D: NA
V: TRBV14
length: 13
size: few
DNA: TGTGCCAGCAGCCTGAGCGGACCCTACGAGCAGTACTTC
CDR3: CASSLSGPYEQYF

J: TRBJ1-4
D: NA
V: TRBV7-9
length: 12
size: NA
DNA: TGTGCCAGCAGCTTATTGGACGAAAAACTGTTTTTT
CDR3: CASSLLDEKLFF

J: TRBJ1-2
D: NA
V: TRBV6-4
length: 13
size: NA
DNA: TGTGCCAGCACCCGGACCGGGCGGCGGGCTACCACCTTC
CDR3: CASTRTGRRATTF

J: TRBJ2-1
D: TRBD2
V: TRBV7-6
length: 15
size: NA
DNA: TGTGCCAGCAGCTTCCCCCGGAAGGGCGGGGGTGAGCAGTTCTTC
CDR3: CASSFPRKGGGEQFF

J: TRBJ1-6
D: TRBD1
V: TRBV7-8
length: 15
size: few
DNA: TGTGCCAGCAGCTTAGCGGGGACAGGGGATTCACCCCTCCACTTT
CDR3: CASSLAGTGDSPLHF

J: TRBJ2-5
D: NA
V: TRBV6-5
length: 14
size: medium-sized
DNA: TGTGCCAGCAGTTACGACAGGACGAGGCGGACCCAGTACTTC
CDR3: CASSYDRTRRTQYF

J: TRBJ2-5
D: NA
V: TRBV19
length: 16
size: few
DNA: TGTGCCAGTAGTAAAAGGACCTCTCTAAGGAGAGAGACCCAGTACTTC
CDR3: CASSKRTSLRRETQYF

J: TRBJ2-5
D: NA
V: TRBV5-4
length: 13
size: NA
DNA: TGTGCCAGCAGCTTGGGCAGGGGAGAGACCCAGTACTTC
CDR3: CASSLGRGETQYF

J: TRBJ1-1
D: NA
V: TRBV5-4
length: 14
size: NA
DNA: TGTGCCAGCAGCCGGGGATGGGGGAACACTGAAGCTTTCTTT
CDR3: CASSRGWGNTEAFF

J: TRBJ1-6
D: NA
V: TRBV11-3
length: 13
size: NA
DNA: TGTGCCAGCAGCTTAGACAGAAATTCACCCCTCCACTTT
CDR3: CASSLDRNSPLHF

J: TRBJ2-2
D: NA
V: TRBV28
length: 15
size: NA
DNA: TGTGCCAGCAGCATTCTCGGGCGATCAGGGGGGGAGCTGTTTTTT
CDR3: CASSILGRSGGELFF

J: TRBJ2-2
D: NA
V: TRBV7-9
length: 16
size: NA
DNA: TGTGCCAGCAGCTCCCTTGCGGGCGAGAGGGCCGGGGAGCTGTTTTTT
CDR3: CASSSLAGERAGELFF

J: TRBJ1-2
D: NA
V: TRBV7-8
length: 14
size: NA
DNA: TGTGCCAGCAGCACCGGCGGGGGCCTACGTGGCTACACCTTC
CDR3: CASSTGGGLRGYTF

J: TRBJ2-1
D: TRBD2
V: TRBV11-3
length: 14
size: NA
DNA: TGTGCCAGCAGCCCCGGGGCGGGAGACGGTGAGCAGTTCTTC
CDR3: CASSPGAGDGEQFF

J: TRBJ2-1
D: TRBD1
V: TRBV28
length: 16
size: NA
DNA: TGTGCCAGCAGTTCCGGGACAGGGCGAAGGTACAATGAGCAGTTCTTC
CDR3: CASSSGTGRRYNEQFF

J: TRBJ2-6
D: NA
V: TRBV18
length: 15
size: NA
DNA: TGTGCCAGCTCCGTAAGTTTTAAGGGGGCCAACGTCCTGACTTTC
CDR3: CASSVSFKGANVLTF

J: TRBJ2-7
D: NA
V: TRBV10-2
length: 13
size: NA
DNA: TGCGCCAGCAAAAGGACAGTTGACTACGAGCAGTACTTC
CDR3: CASKRTVDYEQYF

J: TRBJ1-2
D: TRBD1
V: TRBV6-1
length: 13
size: NA
DNA: TGTGCCAGCAGCGCGGGACAGAACTATGGCTACACCTTC
CDR3: CASSAGQNYGYTF